The present entry profiles one TCR beta chain with its context. V lost 6 bases and J 4 bases, leaving 18 bases between the germline ends. Germline V gene lookup returns CDR1 LNHDA and CDR2 SQIVND (reference sequence). CDR3 length: 15 amino acids. This specimen comes from a study of cytomegalovirus exposure and HLA in healthy donors. Sequencing used immunoSEQ multiplex PCR; TCRdb keeps in-frame clones, though not all of them. The sample has about 63,000 clones; 89% are singletons. The specimen sequenced was PBMCs. The chain recombines TRBV19 with TRBJ1-2; D is perhaps TRBD1 (5 bases). The TCR originated in a woman aged 18-29 years in good health and CMV-seronegative. CDR3 in DNA: TGTGCCAGTAGCTACCTCGGGAGGGGCGGCTATGGCTACACCTTC. This codes for CASSYLGRGGYGYTF.